These T cell receptor beta chains were read from a single sample in a study of T-cell reconstitution after alpha-beta-depleted transplantation in children. In TCRdb, the PCR reads were re-called with MiXCR into one record per CDR3 protein. This table holds about 190,000 distinct CDR3 sequences, over 5.5% found once. Here the sequenced sample was PBMCs from the stem cell graft donor, taken from the stem cell graft. The receptors were sampled from a human donor who donated a stem cell graft to a child with Wiskott-Aldrich syndrome. CDR3s include the opening cysteine and the closing phenylalanine or tryptophan. The order of the fields is J gene, clone size, D gene, V gene, CDR3 DNA, CDR3 protein. A D gene is named only where the DNA matches it firmly. Part of the rows lack a size; the others show once, few, many or a class for expanded clones.

TRBJ2-7	.	TRBD1	TRBV2	TGTGCCAGCAGTCTTCAGGGGGCCCCTCTGCAGTACTTC	CASSLQGAPLQYF
TRBJ2-2	few	.	TRBV9	TGTGCCAGCAGCGTAGCCGCCTTAGGGGGTACCGGGGAGCTGTTTTTT	CASSVAALGGTGELFF
TRBJ2-7	.	TRBD1	TRBV30	TGTGCCTGGACAGGGGGCACGGCCGAGCAGTACTTC	CAWTGGTAEQYF
TRBJ2-1	many	TRBD2	TRBV7-9	TGTGCCAGCAGCTTAGATCGGCTAGCGGGAGATGAGCAGTTCTTC	CASSLDRLAGDEQFF
TRBJ2-3	many	TRBD2	TRBV20-1	TGCAGTGCTAGAGGCGGGGGAGGCACAGATACGCAGTATTTT	CSARGGGGTDTQYF
TRBJ1-1	many	.	TRBV5-1	TGCGCCAGCAGCTTGGTAGGGCACGTAGACACTGAAGCTTTCTTT	CASSLVGHVDTEAFF
TRBJ2-1	many	TRBD2	TRBV20-1	TGCAGTGCTAGAGGGGCGGGGGGCTCCTACAATGAGCAGTTCTTC	CSARGAGGSYNEQFF
TRBJ2-2	.	.	TRBV7-9	TGTGCCAGCAGTATTCAGACCGGCGGGGAGCTGTTTTTT	CASSIQTGGELFF
TRBJ2-5	many	TRBD2	TRBV13	TGTGCCAGCAGCACGGGACTAGCGGGAGATGGAGAGACCCAGTACTTC	CASSTGLAGDGETQYF
TRBJ2-3	many	TRBD2	TRBV5-1	TGCGCCAGCAGCTTGAAAGTTAGCGGGAGCACAGATACGCAGTATTTT	CASSLKVSGSTDTQYF
TRBJ2-1	many	.	TRBV15	TGTGCCACCAGCAGGCCTACTCTACTAGCTAACTACAATGAGCAGTTCTTC	CATSRPTLLANYNEQFF